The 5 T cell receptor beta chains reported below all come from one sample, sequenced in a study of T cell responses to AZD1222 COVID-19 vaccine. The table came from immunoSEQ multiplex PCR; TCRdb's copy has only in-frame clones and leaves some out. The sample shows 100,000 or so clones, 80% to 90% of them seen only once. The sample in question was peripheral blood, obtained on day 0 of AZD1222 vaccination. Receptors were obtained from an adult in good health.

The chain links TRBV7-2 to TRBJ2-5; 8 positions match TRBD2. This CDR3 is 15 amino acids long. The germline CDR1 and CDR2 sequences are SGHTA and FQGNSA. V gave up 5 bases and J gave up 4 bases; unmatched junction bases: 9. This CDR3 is CASSRSGVFGETQYF. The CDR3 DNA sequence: TGTGCCAGCAGCCGTAGCGGGGTATTCGGAGAGACCCAGTACTTC. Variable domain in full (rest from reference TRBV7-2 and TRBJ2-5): GAGVSQSPSNKVTEKGKDVELRCDPISGHTALYWYRQSLGQGLEFLIYFQGNSAPDKSGLPSDRFSAERTGGSVSTLTIQRTQQEDSAVYLCASSRSGVFGETQYFGPGTRLLVL.

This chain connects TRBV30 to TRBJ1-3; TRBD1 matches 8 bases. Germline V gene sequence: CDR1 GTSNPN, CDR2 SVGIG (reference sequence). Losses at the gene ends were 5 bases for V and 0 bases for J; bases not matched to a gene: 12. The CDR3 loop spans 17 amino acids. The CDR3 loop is CAWGTGGNSISGNTIYF. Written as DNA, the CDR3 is TGTGCCTGGGGGACAGGCGGCAATTCAATCTCTGGAAACACCATATATTTT.

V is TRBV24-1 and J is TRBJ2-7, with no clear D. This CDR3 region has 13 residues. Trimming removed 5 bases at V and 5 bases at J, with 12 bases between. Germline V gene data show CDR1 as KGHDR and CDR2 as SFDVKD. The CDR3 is CATSGSPLDEQYF. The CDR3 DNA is TGTGCCACCAGTGGAAGTCCTCTTGACGAGCAGTACTTC.

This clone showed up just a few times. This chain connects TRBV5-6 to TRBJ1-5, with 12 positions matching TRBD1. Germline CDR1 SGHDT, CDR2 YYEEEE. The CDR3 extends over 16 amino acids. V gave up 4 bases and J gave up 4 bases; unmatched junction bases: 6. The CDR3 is CASSKGQGAYNQPQHF. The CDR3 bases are TGTGCCAGCAGCAAGGGACAGGGGGCCTATAATCAGCCCCAGCATTTT.

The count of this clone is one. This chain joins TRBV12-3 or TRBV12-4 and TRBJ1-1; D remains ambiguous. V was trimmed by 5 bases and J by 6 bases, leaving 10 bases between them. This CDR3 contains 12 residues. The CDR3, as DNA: TGTGCCAGCAGTGGTAAATGGGCTGAAGCTTTCTTT. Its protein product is CASSGKWAEAFF.